These T cell receptor beta chains were read from a single sample in a study of CD8 T cells in ankylosing spondylitis. TCRdb independently ran MiXCR on the 5' RACE reads; one entry per CDR3 protein. This sample has a few hundred thousand distinct CDR3 sequences; about 18% occur once, and the top ten carry about 44%. The sample comprised blood, either unsorted or a sorted T cell fraction (not recorded which). Receptor source: a male donor with ankylosing spondylitis. CDR3s include the opening cysteine and the closing phenylalanine or tryptophan. D genes are given only for firm matches. Clone size is not always given. Where it is, it says once, few, many or a class for expanded clones.

D gene: -
clone size: -
CDR3 length: 14
V gene: TRBV20-1
J gene: TRBJ2-1
CDR3 DNA: TGCAGTGCTGAGGGGGAGGGCACCTACAATGAGCAGTTCTTC
CDR3 protein: CSAEGEGTYNEQFF

D gene: TRBD2
clone size: few
CDR3 length: 18
V gene: TRBV2
J gene: TRBJ2-1
CDR3 DNA: TGTGCCAGCAGCGGTTCGACACTAGCGTCGATCGCCTACAATGAGCAGTTCTTC
CDR3 protein: CASSGSTLASIAYNEQFF

D gene: -
clone size: -
CDR3 length: 13
V gene: TRBV27
J gene: TRBJ2-1
CDR3 DNA: TGTGCCAGCAGTTTCGAGCGGAACAATGAGCAGTTCTTC
CDR3 protein: CASSFERNNEQFF

D gene: -
clone size: -
CDR3 length: 15
V gene: TRBV27
J gene: TRBJ2-7
CDR3 DNA: TGTGCCAGCAGTTTATCGCCGGACATAGAATACGAGCAGTACTTC
CDR3 protein: CASSLSPDIEYEQYF

D gene: TRBD1
clone size: -
CDR3 length: 17
V gene: TRBV9
J gene: TRBJ1-2
CDR3 DNA: TGTGCCAGCAGCTACGGACAGGGCTATTTGGGGAACTATGGCTACACCTTC
CDR3 protein: CASSYGQGYLGNYGYTF

D gene: -
clone size: many
CDR3 length: 13
V gene: TRBV5-1
J gene: TRBJ1-1
CDR3 DNA: TGCGCCAGCAGCTTGTACCAGAACACTGAAGCTTTCTTT
CDR3 protein: CASSLYQNTEAFF

D gene: -
clone size: -
CDR3 length: 15
V gene: TRBV27
J gene: TRBJ2-7
CDR3 DNA: TGTGCCAGCAGTTTAAGGGCAGGTGACTCCTACGAGCAGTACTTC
CDR3 protein: CASSLRAGDSYEQYF

D gene: -
clone size: few
CDR3 length: 15
V gene: TRBV9
J gene: TRBJ2-1
CDR3 DNA: TGTGCCAGCAGCGTTAGAGGCGGGGCCAACAATGAGCAGTTCTTC
CDR3 protein: CASSVRGGANNEQFF

D gene: TRBD1
clone size: -
CDR3 length: 17
V gene: TRBV11-2
J gene: TRBJ1-4
CDR3 DNA: TGTGCCAGCAGCTTAGCCCATCTGGGACAGGGAGTTGAAAAACTGTTTTTT
CDR3 protein: CASSLAHLGQGVEKLFF

D gene: TRBD1
clone size: many
CDR3 length: 14
V gene: TRBV12-3/TRBV12-4
J gene: TRBJ2-3
CDR3 DNA: TGTGCCAGCAGGACAGGGGCTAGCACAGATACGCAGTATTTT
CDR3 protein: CASRTGASTDTQYF

D gene: -
clone size: few
CDR3 length: 14
V gene: TRBV12-3/TRBV12-4
J gene: TRBJ2-2
CDR3 DNA: TGTGCCAGCAGTTTTCTCGCTTACACCGGGGAGCTGTTTTTT
CDR3 protein: CASSFLAYTGELFF

D gene: -
clone size: few
CDR3 length: 17
V gene: TRBV11-2
J gene: TRBJ2-3
CDR3 DNA: TGTGCCAGCAGCTACCCTTCGTCTCCCGGGGTTGCAGATACGCAGTATTTT
CDR3 protein: CASSYPSSPGVADTQYF

D gene: TRBD2
clone size: -
CDR3 length: 19
V gene: TRBV6-5
J gene: TRBJ2-2
CDR3 DNA: TGTGCCAGCAGTTACTCGAGGGTAGCGGGAGGGCCTGACACCGGGGAGCTGTTTTTT
CDR3 protein: CASSYSRVAGGPDTGELFF

D gene: -
clone size: -
CDR3 length: 15
V gene: TRBV20-1
J gene: TRBJ2-7
CDR3 DNA: TGCAGTGCTAGAGATGAGGTCGGGTTCGGCGCTCGGCAGTACTTC
CDR3 protein: CSARDEVGFGARQYF

D gene: TRBD2
clone size: few
CDR3 length: 14
V gene: TRBV20-1
J gene: TRBJ2-1
CDR3 DNA: TGCAGTGCTAGAGGGCGCGGGGGGCCCAATGAGCAGTTCTTC
CDR3 protein: CSARGRGGPNEQFF

D gene: -
clone size: -
CDR3 length: 12
V gene: TRBV20-1
J gene: TRBJ2-7
CDR3 DNA: TGCAGTGCTAGAGATCAGGGGTGGCTGCAGTACTTC
CDR3 protein: CSARDQGWLQYF

D gene: TRBD1
clone size: -
CDR3 length: 20
V gene: TRBV5-1
J gene: TRBJ2-1
CDR3 DNA: TGCGCCAGCAGCTTGGAAGAGACAGGGACCTATACCGGGTCCTACAATGAGCAGTTCTTC
CDR3 protein: CASSLEETGTYTGSYNEQFF

D gene: TRBD2
clone size: few
CDR3 length: 15
V gene: TRBV10-2
J gene: TRBJ2-5
CDR3 DNA: TGCGCCAGCAGTGATCCGGCGGGGGGGAGAGAGACCCAGTACTTC
CDR3 protein: CASSDPAGGRETQYF

D gene: -
clone size: -
CDR3 length: 16
V gene: TRBV3-1
J gene: TRBJ1-3
CDR3 DNA: TGTGCCAGCAGCCCCCCAGAAGGGGCCTCTGGAAACACCATATATTTT
CDR3 protein: CASSPPEGASGNTIYF

D gene: TRBD1
clone size: few
CDR3 length: 17
V gene: TRBV6-1
J gene: TRBJ2-2
CDR3 DNA: TGTGCCAGCAGTGAAACCTCCGGGACAGGCTACACCGGGGAGCTGTTTTTT
CDR3 protein: CASSETSGTGYTGELFF

D gene: -
clone size: few
CDR3 length: 16
V gene: TRBV12-3/TRBV12-4
J gene: TRBJ1-1
CDR3 DNA: TGTGCCAGCAGTTTAGCCCGACCCGCGGTGAACACTGAAGCTTTCTTT
CDR3 protein: CASSLARPAVNTEAFF

D gene: -
clone size: many
CDR3 length: 15
V gene: TRBV4-2
J gene: TRBJ2-7
CDR3 DNA: TGTGCCAGCAGCCAAGATGATTCCCCCTCCTACGAGCAGTACTTC
CDR3 protein: CASSQDDSPSYEQYF

D gene: TRBD1
clone size: few
CDR3 length: 18
V gene: TRBV9
J gene: TRBJ1-2
CDR3 DNA: TGTGCCAGCACCAAACTAGTTACCGGGACAGGGGGGGACTATGGCTACACCTTC
CDR3 protein: CASTKLVTGTGGDYGYTF

D gene: -
clone size: -
CDR3 length: 12
V gene: TRBV11-2
J gene: TRBJ2-3
CDR3 DNA: TGTGCCAGCAGCTCACAGGTCGTTGACCAGTATTTT
CDR3 protein: CASSSQVVDQYF

D gene: -
clone size: few
CDR3 length: 17
V gene: TRBV5-1
J gene: TRBJ2-3
CDR3 DNA: TGCGCCAGCAGCCTAACCTCCGGGACTGGGGGGATGGATACGCAGTATTTT
CDR3 protein: CASSLTSGTGGMDTQYF

D gene: TRBD1
clone size: -
CDR3 length: 16
V gene: TRBV4-3
J gene: TRBJ2-7
CDR3 DNA: TGCGCCAGCAGCCAAGGGACAGGTGGGACCTCCTACGAGCAGTACTTC
CDR3 protein: CASSQGTGGTSYEQYF

D gene: -
clone size: -
CDR3 length: 14
V gene: TRBV6-1
J gene: TRBJ1-2
CDR3 DNA: TGTGCCAGCAGTGAAGCCGGACCTTTCTATGGCTACACCTTC
CDR3 protein: CASSEAGPFYGYTF

D gene: TRBD2
clone size: -
CDR3 length: 12
V gene: TRBV28
J gene: TRBJ2-1
CDR3 DNA: TGTGCCAGCAGTTTAGCGGGGGAGACCCAGTTCTTC
CDR3 protein: CASSLAGETQFF

D gene: TRBD2
clone size: few
CDR3 length: 16
V gene: TRBV2
J gene: TRBJ2-7
CDR3 DNA: TGTGCCAGCAGTGGACCCCTAGCGGGAGGGCGCTACGAGCAGTACTTC
CDR3 protein: CASSGPLAGGRYEQYF

D gene: -
clone size: few
CDR3 length: 11
V gene: TRBV30
J gene: TRBJ2-2
CDR3 DNA: TGTGCCTGGAGTGTAACCGGGGAGCTGTTTTTT
CDR3 protein: CAWSVTGELFF

D gene: -
clone size: -
CDR3 length: 18
V gene: TRBV4-1
J gene: TRBJ2-7
CDR3 DNA: TGCGCCAGCAGCCAAGCCCCTGGGGCAGCGGGCCTCTCCTACGAGCAGTACTTC
CDR3 protein: CASSQAPGAAGLSYEQYF

D gene: -
clone size: -
CDR3 length: 12
V gene: TRBV4-1
J gene: TRBJ2-1
CDR3 DNA: TGCGCCAGCCGGGACACATACAGTGAGCAGTTCTTC
CDR3 protein: CASRDTYSEQFF

D gene: TRBD1
clone size: few
CDR3 length: 14
V gene: TRBV3-1
J gene: TRBJ1-6
CDR3 DNA: TGTGCCAGCAGCCTTGGGACAGGTTTTTCACCCCTCCACTTT
CDR3 protein: CASSLGTGFSPLHF

D gene: -
clone size: -
CDR3 length: 15
V gene: TRBV12-3/TRBV12-4
J gene: TRBJ2-3
CDR3 DNA: TGTGCCAGCATCCCGGCGAGGCCTAGCACAGATACGCAGTATTTT
CDR3 protein: CASIPARPSTDTQYF

D gene: -
clone size: -
CDR3 length: 15
V gene: TRBV12-3/TRBV12-4
J gene: TRBJ2-2
CDR3 DNA: TGTGCCAGCAGATCCAGTTGGGGGCTCGCCGGGGAGCTGTTTTTT
CDR3 protein: CASRSSWGLAGELFF

D gene: -
clone size: few
CDR3 length: 11
V gene: TRBV20-1
J gene: TRBJ2-1
CDR3 DNA: TGCAGTGCTGTCTCCTACAATGAGCAGTTCTTC
CDR3 protein: CSAVSYNEQFF

D gene: TRBD1
clone size: many
CDR3 length: 13
V gene: TRBV29-1
J gene: TRBJ2-7
CDR3 DNA: TGCAGCGTTTCGGGACAGGGGAAATACGAGCAGTACTTC
CDR3 protein: CSVSGQGKYEQYF

D gene: -
clone size: few
CDR3 length: 17
V gene: TRBV6-5
J gene: TRBJ2-2
CDR3 DNA: TGTGCCAGCAGTTATCAGGGTGGGGGGACCAGGGGAGGGGAGCTGTTTTTT
CDR3 protein: CASSYQGGGTRGGELFF

D gene: TRBD2
clone size: few
CDR3 length: 14
V gene: TRBV2
J gene: TRBJ2-3
CDR3 DNA: TGTGCCAGCAGTCGGGGGGGGAGCACAGATACGCAGTATTTT
CDR3 protein: CASSRGGSTDTQYF

D gene: -
clone size: -
CDR3 length: 14
V gene: TRBV12-3/TRBV12-4
J gene: TRBJ1-2
CDR3 DNA: TGTGCCAGCAGTCTTGGAGGGGGTATCTATGGCTACACCTTC
CDR3 protein: CASSLGGGIYGYTF

D gene: -
clone size: -
CDR3 length: 15
V gene: TRBV19
J gene: TRBJ1-5
CDR3 DNA: TGTGCCAGTAGTAGATGGGGGGCGGAAGATCAGCCCCAGCATTTT
CDR3 protein: CASSRWGAEDQPQHF

D gene: -
clone size: -
CDR3 length: 13
V gene: TRBV27
J gene: TRBJ2-5
CDR3 DNA: TGTGCCAGCAGTTCAGGGACCCCAGGGACCCAGTACTTC
CDR3 protein: CASSSGTPGTQYF

D gene: TRBD2
clone size: few
CDR3 length: 17
V gene: TRBV12-3/TRBV12-4
J gene: TRBJ2-1
CDR3 DNA: TGTGCCAGCAGCCCCCGACTAGCGGGGGGGCCCTACAATGAGCAGTTCTTC
CDR3 protein: CASSPRLAGGPYNEQFF

D gene: TRBD1
clone size: few
CDR3 length: 14
V gene: TRBV28
J gene: TRBJ2-3
CDR3 DNA: TGTGCCAGCAGCCGCGGACAGGGGGCGGATACGCAGTATTTT
CDR3 protein: CASSRGQGADTQYF

D gene: -
clone size: -
CDR3 length: 10
V gene: TRBV29-1
J gene: TRBJ2-5
CDR3 DNA: TGCAGCGTGGAGGGGGAGACCCAGTACTTC
CDR3 protein: CSVEGETQYF

D gene: TRBD1
clone size: -
CDR3 length: 13
V gene: TRBV20-1
J gene: TRBJ1-1
CDR3 DNA: TGCAGTGCTCTGGACAGGCTCCACACTGAAGCTTTCTTT
CDR3 protein: CSALDRLHTEAFF

D gene: -
clone size: -
CDR3 length: 14
V gene: TRBV7-9
J gene: TRBJ1-5
CDR3 DNA: TGTGCCAGCAGCTTAGACGCTCACAATCAGCCCCAGCATTTT
CDR3 protein: CASSLDAHNQPQHF

D gene: -
clone size: few
CDR3 length: 19
V gene: TRBV12-3/TRBV12-4
J gene: TRBJ2-6
CDR3 DNA: TGTGCCAGCAGTCCCGTAGGTCCGGCCTTAAACTCTGGGGCCAACGTCCTGACTTTC
CDR3 protein: CASSPVGPALNSGANVLTF

D gene: -
clone size: many
CDR3 length: 10
V gene: TRBV12-3/TRBV12-4
J gene: TRBJ2-2
CDR3 DNA: TGTGCCAGCTCCGGGGGGGAGCTGTTTTTT
CDR3 protein: CASSGGELFF

D gene: -
clone size: -
CDR3 length: 14
V gene: TRBV25-1
J gene: TRBJ2-5
CDR3 DNA: TGTGCCAGCAGTGAGGAGCGAAATAAAGAGACCCAGTACTTC
CDR3 protein: CASSEERNKETQYF

D gene: TRBD1
clone size: -
CDR3 length: 15
V gene: TRBV7-2
J gene: TRBJ2-1
CDR3 DNA: TGTGCCAGCAGCCCCTGGGCGGGACAGGACAATGAGCAGTTCTTC
CDR3 protein: CASSPWAGQDNEQFF

D gene: -
clone size: few
CDR3 length: 12
V gene: TRBV29-1
J gene: TRBJ1-2
CDR3 DNA: TGCAGCGTGGTGGACGTGCGCTATGGCTACACCTTC
CDR3 protein: CSVVDVRYGYTF

D gene: -
clone size: -
CDR3 length: 14
V gene: TRBV5-6
J gene: TRBJ2-1
CDR3 DNA: TGTGCCAGCAGCACAGGACGTTCCTACAATGAGCAGTTCTTC
CDR3 protein: CASSTGRSYNEQFF

D gene: TRBD2
clone size: few
CDR3 length: 17
V gene: TRBV7-2
J gene: TRBJ2-3
CDR3 DNA: TGTGCCAGCAGCTCCCCTGGGAGCGGGAGAAGGGGGGATACGCAGTATTTT
CDR3 protein: CASSSPGSGRRGDTQYF

D gene: TRBD1
clone size: many
CDR3 length: 14
V gene: TRBV7-8
J gene: TRBJ2-7
CDR3 DNA: TGTGCCAGCAGTATAACAGGGGGAGAATACGAGCAGTACTTC
CDR3 protein: CASSITGGEYEQYF

D gene: TRBD2
clone size: few
CDR3 length: 14
V gene: TRBV7-3
J gene: TRBJ2-1
CDR3 DNA: TGTGCCAGCAGCTGGTCGGGGGGGTACAATGAGCAGTTCTTC
CDR3 protein: CASSWSGGYNEQFF

D gene: TRBD1
clone size: few
CDR3 length: 14
V gene: TRBV16
J gene: TRBJ2-7
CDR3 DNA: TGTGCCAGCAGCCAAGGGACAGGGGCCTACGAGCAGTACTTC
CDR3 protein: CASSQGTGAYEQYF

D gene: TRBD2
clone size: many
CDR3 length: 13
V gene: TRBV29-1
J gene: TRBJ2-1
CDR3 DNA: TGCAGCGTTGACCCGGGGGGACCTAATGAGCAGTTCTTC
CDR3 protein: CSVDPGGPNEQFF